This T cell receptor beta chain was sequenced in a study of regulatory T cells in long-lasting Graves disease. General study findings and limits: Compared with new cases, persistent Graves' patients showed reduced TCR diversity.

Details on this clonotype: Its target is unknown.

V dropped 7 bases and J dropped 6; count of bases not matched to a gene: 10. Germline CDR1 is SGHTA and CDR2 is FQGNSA. The CDR3 covers 14 residues. Arm-PCR of CDR3 regions and iRepertoire HTBI primers were used to build TCR beta libraries. MiXCR, run by TCRdb on the multiplex PCR reads, gives a single entry per CDR3 protein. The table has around 450,000 distinct CDR3 sequences, 15% seen once. The time point here: newly diagnosed GD, antithyroid drugs for less than 3 months. Making the TCR library involved RNA that had been extracted from PBMCs. This sample also appeared in a second study, on T cells in Graves' hyperthyroidism and ophthalmopathy. That work adds: Graves' hyperthyroidism qualified as stable when ophthalmopathy did not progress within 18 months.

This sequence was found in a woman in her 40s with Graves disease. The material sequenced was peripheral blood mononuclear cells (PBMCs), taken at new diagnosis, from a patient treated with antithyroid drugs. The chain links TRBV7-2 to TRBJ2-7; 9 nucleotides line up with TRBD2. The CDR3 protein is CASNSPGGRGEQYF. CDR3 sequence (DNA): TGTGCCAGCAATTCTCCTGGCGGGAGGGGCGAGCAGTACTTC.